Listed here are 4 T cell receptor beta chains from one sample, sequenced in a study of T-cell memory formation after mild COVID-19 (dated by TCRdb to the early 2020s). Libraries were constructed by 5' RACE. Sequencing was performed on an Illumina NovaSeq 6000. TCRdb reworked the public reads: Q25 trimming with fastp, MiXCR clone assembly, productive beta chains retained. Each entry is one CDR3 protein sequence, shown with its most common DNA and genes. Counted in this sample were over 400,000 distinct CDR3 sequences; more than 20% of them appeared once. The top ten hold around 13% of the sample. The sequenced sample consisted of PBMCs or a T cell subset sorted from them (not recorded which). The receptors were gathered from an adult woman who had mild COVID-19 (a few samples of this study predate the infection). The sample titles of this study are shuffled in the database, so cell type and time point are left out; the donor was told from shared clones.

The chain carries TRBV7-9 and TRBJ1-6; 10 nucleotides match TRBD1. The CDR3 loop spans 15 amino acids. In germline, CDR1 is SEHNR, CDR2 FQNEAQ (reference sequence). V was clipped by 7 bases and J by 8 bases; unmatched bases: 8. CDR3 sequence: CASIPTGTGDSPLHF. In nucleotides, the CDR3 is TGTGCCAGCATCCCAACGGGGACAGGGGATTCACCCCTCCACTTT.

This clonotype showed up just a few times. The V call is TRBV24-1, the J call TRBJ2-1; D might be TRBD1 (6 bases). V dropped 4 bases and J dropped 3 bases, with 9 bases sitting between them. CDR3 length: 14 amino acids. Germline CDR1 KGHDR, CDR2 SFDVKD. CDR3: CATSEGQLYNEQFF. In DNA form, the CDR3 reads TGTGCCACCAGTGAAGGACAGCTCTACAATGAGCAGTTCTTC.

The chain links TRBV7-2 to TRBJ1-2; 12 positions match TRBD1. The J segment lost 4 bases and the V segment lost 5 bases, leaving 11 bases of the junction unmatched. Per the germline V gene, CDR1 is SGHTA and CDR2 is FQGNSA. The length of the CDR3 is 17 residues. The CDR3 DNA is TGTGCCAGCAGCCGGACCGGGACAGGGGGCGCCGTCTATGGCTACACCTTC. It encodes CASSRTGTGGAVYGYTF. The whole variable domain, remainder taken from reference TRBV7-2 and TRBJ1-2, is GAGVSQSPSNKVTEKGKDVELRCDPISGHTALYWYRQSLGQGLEFLIYFQGNSAPDKSGLPSDRFSAERTGGSVSTLTIQRTQQEDSAVYLCASSRTGTGGAVYGYTFGSGTRLTVV.

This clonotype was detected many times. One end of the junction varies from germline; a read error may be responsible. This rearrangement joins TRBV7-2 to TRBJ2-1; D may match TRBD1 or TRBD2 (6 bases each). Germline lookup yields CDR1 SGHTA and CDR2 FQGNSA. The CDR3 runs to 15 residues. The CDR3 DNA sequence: TGTGCCAGCAGCTTAGAGGGGACTGGGGGCAGGAGTGGAGTCTTC. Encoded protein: CASSLEGTGGRSGVF.